This TCR beta chain was identified during a study of identical twins. The CDR3 runs to 16 residues. CDR1 and CDR2 (germline): ENHRY, SYGVKD. Trimming took 4 bases from V and 0 from J, leaving 10 bases between them. TCRdb reprocessed the 5' RACE reads via MiXCR and lists one record per CDR3 protein. The table has 450,000 or so distinct CDR3 sequences, over 12% seen once; the top ten hold more than 0.5%. The same specimen was also included in a second study, on yellow fever vaccine responses in identical twins.

The V call is TRBV10-3, the J call TRBJ2-6; D call uncertain. This receptor was taken from a woman aged 18-29 years in good health. The material sequenced was CD4+ T cells sorted from blood. The CDR3 protein is CAISVTPPSGANVLTF. DNA of the CDR3: TGTGCCATCAGTGTTACGCCCCCCTCTGGGGCCAACGTCCTGACTTTC.